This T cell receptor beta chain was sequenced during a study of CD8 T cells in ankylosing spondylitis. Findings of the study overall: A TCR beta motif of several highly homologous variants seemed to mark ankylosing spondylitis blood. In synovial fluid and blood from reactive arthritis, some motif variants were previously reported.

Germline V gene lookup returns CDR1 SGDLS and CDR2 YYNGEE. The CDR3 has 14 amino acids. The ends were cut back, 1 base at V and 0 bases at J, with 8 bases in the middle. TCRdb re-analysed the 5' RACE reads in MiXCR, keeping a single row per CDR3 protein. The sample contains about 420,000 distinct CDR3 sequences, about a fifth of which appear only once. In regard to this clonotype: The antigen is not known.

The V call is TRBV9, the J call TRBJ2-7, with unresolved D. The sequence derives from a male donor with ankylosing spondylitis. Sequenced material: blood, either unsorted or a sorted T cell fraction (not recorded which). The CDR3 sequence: CASSVSVYSYEQYF. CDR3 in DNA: TGTGCCAGCAGCGTAAGCGTGTACTCCTACGAGCAGTACTTC.